A selection of T cell receptor beta chains follows, all from one sample in a study of cytomegalovirus exposure and HLA in healthy donors. The repertoire was sequenced with immunoSEQ multiplex PCR; TCRdb's copy has only in-frame clones and lacks some. The sample carries tens of thousands of clones, around 73% recorded once. Sequencing was done on a sample of PBMCs. These receptors came from a woman in her thirties or forties in good health and CMV-seropositive. Each CDR3 is given with its conserved first and last residue. A D gene is named only where the DNA matches it firmly. Size is omitted from some rows. Given values are once, few, many or a class for expanded clones.

v_call	j_call	clone_size	d_call	cdr3_nt	cdr3_aa
TRBV28	TRBJ1-1	NA	NA	TGTGCCATCACGGAGCAGTTGGGCACTGAAGCTTTCTTT	CAITEQLGTEAFF
TRBV14	TRBJ1-6	once	TRBD1	TGTGCCAGCAGCCAAACAGGGGGCTTCGGTAATTCACCCCTCCACTTT	CASSQTGGFGNSPLHF
TRBV7-3	TRBJ2-2	NA	TRBD2	TGTGCCAGCCGCCCGCCTAGCGGGGGCGGGGCCGGGGAGCTGTTTTTT	CASRPPSGGGAGELFF
TRBV2	TRBJ2-5	few	NA	TGTGCCAGCGGAACAGGCCTTGGGGAGACCCAGTACTTC	CASGTGLGETQYF
TRBV4-1	TRBJ2-7	NA	NA	TGCGCCAGCAGCCAAGGGACAGACTACGAGCAGTACTTC	CASSQGTDYEQYF
TRBV6-1	TRBJ2-6	few	TRBD1	TGTGCCAGCAGTGAAACAGGGGGGTCTGGGGCCAACGTCCTGACTTTC	CASSETGGSGANVLTF
TRBV2	TRBJ1-1	NA	TRBD1	TGTGCCAGCGGGGGGACAGGGGCGATGAACACTGAAGCTTTCTTT	CASGGTGAMNTEAFF
TRBV19	TRBJ1-5	few	NA	TGTGCCAGTAGGGGGGAAGGGGGTCAGCCCCAGCATTTT	CASRGEGGQPQHF
TRBV20-1	TRBJ2-4	NA	TRBD1	TGCAGTGCCGGACAGGGCCACATTCAGTACTTC	CSAGQGHIQYF
TRBV6-6	TRBJ2-3	NA	TRBD2	TGTGCCAGCAGGCAAAGCGGGGGGGCCAAAGATACGCAGTATTTT	CASRQSGGAKDTQYF
TRBV7-2	TRBJ2-7	once	NA	TGTGCCAGCAGCTTACGGTCAGGGGTGTCCTACGAGCAGTACTTC	CASSLRSGVSYEQYF
TRBV4-2	TRBJ2-3	NA	TRBD2	TGTGCCAGCAGCCAGGGGGAGGGACCCCCAGATACGCAGTATTTT	CASSQGEGPPDTQYF
TRBV5-1	TRBJ1-1	NA	NA	TGCGCCAGCAGCTTGGAGCCCAACACTGAAGCTTTCTTT	CASSLEPNTEAFF
TRBV15	TRBJ2-2	NA	TRBD2	TGTGCCACCAGCAGTAGCGGGCACACCGGGGAGCTGTTTTTT	CATSSSGHTGELFF
TRBV28	TRBJ1-1	NA	NA	TGTGCCAGCAGTTTATGGGGGGGGGCGCCTGAAGCTTTCTTT	CASSLWGGAPEAFF
TRBV29-1	TRBJ1-1	NA	NA	TGCAGCGTCTCTGACAGATTGGGCGCTGAAGCTTTCTTT	CSVSDRLGAEAFF
TRBV6-4	TRBJ1-1	NA	NA	TGTGCCAGCAGTGGGCACGTGTGGGGGGACACTGAAGCTTTCTTT	CASSGHVWGDTEAFF
TRBV7-9	TRBJ2-2	NA	NA	TGTGCCAGCAGCCACCCACTAGAGCCCGGGGAGCTGTTTTTT	CASSHPLEPGELFF
TRBV30	TRBJ2-7	few	TRBD2	TGTGCCTGGAGTGCAGCTAGCGGGGGCTACGAGCAGTACTTC	CAWSAASGGYEQYF
TRBV7-2	TRBJ2-3	NA	TRBD2	TGTGCCAGCAGCTCCCCCGCTAGCGGGGCCCCGCCAGATACGCAGTATTTT	CASSSPASGAPPDTQYF
TRBV7-2	TRBJ1-2	NA	NA	TGTGCCAGCAGCGAGAGGACTAACTATGGCTACACCTTC	CASSERTNYGYTF
TRBV10-2	TRBJ1-1	few	TRBD1	TGCGCCAGCAGTGACGAGCGGGACAGGGGGAGCACTGAAGCTTTCTTT	CASSDERDRGSTEAFF
TRBV15	TRBJ1-1	few	TRBD1	TGTGCCACCAGCCCAGGGGGCACTGAAGCTTTCTTT	CATSPGGTEAFF
TRBV10-1	TRBJ2-1	NA	NA	TGCGCCAGCAGCCTAAGTCCCGCTAGCTCCTACAATGAGCAGTTCTTC	CASSLSPASSYNEQFF
TRBV4-2	TRBJ2-2	NA	NA	TGTGCCAGCCGAGGGACCGGGGAGCTGTTTTTT	CASRGTGELFF
TRBV10-3	TRBJ1-1	NA	NA	TGTGCCACCGTCGGGGGGGCGGTCGGCACTGAAGCTTTCTTT	CATVGGAVGTEAFF
TRBV7-8	TRBJ2-7	NA	NA	TGTGCCAGCAGCTTAGCCGGTAGAGGTTCCTCCTACGAGCAGTACTTC	CASSLAGRGSSYEQYF
TRBV6-5	TRBJ1-5	NA	NA	TGTGCCAGCAGCGCTCGAATCGGGCAGCCCCAGCATTTT	CASSARIGQPQHF
TRBV7-9	TRBJ2-5	NA	NA	TGTGCCAGCAGCCCCGACAAAGAGACCCAGTACTTC	CASSPDKETQYF
TRBV6-6	TRBJ1-5	NA	NA	TGTGCCAGCAGTTACTCGGCTCAGCCCCAGCATTTT	CASSYSAQPQHF
TRBV9	TRBJ1-2	once	NA	TGTGCCAGCAGCGTAGCCGACAGGTATGGCTACACCTTC	CASSVADRYGYTF
TRBV9	TRBJ2-6	NA	TRBD1	TGTGCCAGCAGCACACTGACAGGGACCGGGGCCAACGTCCTGACTTTC	CASSTLTGTGANVLTF
TRBV19	TRBJ1-4	NA	TRBD1	TGTGCCAGTGGGGGACAGGGCAATGAAAAACTGTTTTTT	CASGGQGNEKLFF
TRBV13	TRBJ2-7	NA	TRBD1	TGTGCCAGCAGCTTTTCAGGGGGCCGGTACGAGCAGTACTTC	CASSFSGGRYEQYF
TRBV2	TRBJ2-1	NA	TRBD2	TGTGCCAGCAGTGACGGGGGGGCCTCCTACAATGAGCAGTTCTTC	CASSDGGASYNEQFF
TRBV5-1	TRBJ1-6	few	NA	TGCGCCAGCAGCTTAGACAGTGCTGACTCCTATAATTCACCCCTCCACTTT	CASSLDSADSYNSPLHF
TRBV13	TRBJ2-7	NA	NA	TGTGCCAGCCCAGGAGAGGGGGTCTACGAGCAGTACTTC	CASPGEGVYEQYF
TRBV15	TRBJ1-2	NA	NA	TGTGCCACCAGCAGGGAGGCGGAGCTCTATGGCTACACCTTC	CATSREAELYGYTF
TRBV5-1	TRBJ2-5	NA	TRBD2	TGCGCCAGCAGCTTGGCGGGGGGGTCCCGGGTCCAAGAGACCCAGTACTTC	CASSLAGGSRVQETQYF
TRBV5-1	TRBJ1-1	NA	TRBD1	TGCGCCAGCAGCGTGGACAGGCCGAACACTGAAGCTTTCTTT	CASSVDRPNTEAFF
TRBV5-1	TRBJ2-1	once	TRBD2	TGCGCCAGCAGCTTGATCGGCGGGGGGGCGTATGAGCAGTTCTTC	CASSLIGGGAYEQFF
TRBV29-1	TRBJ2-5	NA	NA	TGCAGCGTTGGGTCAGTGTGGGAGACCCAGTACTTC	CSVGSVWETQYF
TRBV29-1	TRBJ2-7	NA	TRBD1	TGCAGCGTGCGACAGGGTAGATACGAGCAGTACTTC	CSVRQGRYEQYF
TRBV21-1	TRBJ2-1	few	NA	TGTGCCAGCAGCACTCCGCCCGGGACTAGCGGCGGCGACAGCTCCTACAATGAGCAGTTCTTC	CASSTPPGTSGGDSSYNEQFF
TRBV7-2	TRBJ2-2	NA	TRBD2	TGTGCCAGCATCACACGGGGGGGCCCCACCGGGGAGCTGTTTTTT	CASITRGGPTGELFF
TRBV18	TRBJ1-5	once	NA	TGTGCCAGCTCATCTGGGGGGGGCAATCAGCCCCAGCATTTT	CASSSGGGNQPQHF
TRBV6-5	TRBJ2-7	NA	TRBD2	TGTGCCAGCAGGGATACTAGCGGGGGTCGCTACGAGCAGTACTTC	CASRDTSGGRYEQYF
TRBV6-5	TRBJ2-2	NA	NA	TGTGCCAGCGCTAGGGGCACAACTCCTTCCGGGGAGCTGTTTTTT	CASARGTTPSGELFF
TRBV9	TRBJ2-7	NA	NA	TGTGCCAGCAGCGTAGAAGACAGGCCTCTGGGCGAGCAGTACTTC	CASSVEDRPLGEQYF
TRBV7-6	TRBJ2-3	NA	TRBD2	TGTGCCAGCAGCTTAGGAGCGGGGGGGCCCGGGGATACGCAGTATTTT	CASSLGAGGPGDTQYF
TRBV7-9	TRBJ1-1	medium-sized	NA	TGTGCCAGCAGCCCGACAGCAGAAGCTTTCTTT	CASSPTAEAFF
TRBV18	TRBJ2-7	NA	NA	TGTGCCAGCTCACCTGGAGGCTACGAGCAGTACTTC	CASSPGGYEQYF